This TCR beta chain was sequenced in a study of blood T cells in healthy people across ages. The study's findings and limits: Getting older went along with TCR beta diversity per million T cells dropping roughly linearly.

V shed 0 bases and J shed 11 bases, with 13 bases lying between them. This CDR3 is built from 13 residues. Germline assignment: CDR1 MGHRA and CDR2 YSYEKL. This clonotype was observed a single time. Its target is unknown. With a J-beta primer mix and a sample-barcoded 5' primer, a second PCR ran about 7 to 12 cycles. Through a template-switch adaptor with 12 random nucleotides, each cDNA molecule received a tag. TCRdb ran MiXCR on the 5' RACE reads and lists one entry per CDR3 protein. The sample has about 1.5 million distinct CDR3 sequences; approximately 43% are singletons. The TCR sequence derives from a woman aged 18-35 years in good health. This chain connects TRBV4-1 to TRBJ2-5; no firm D call. The sequenced sample was blood. The CDR3 spells CASSQDRLIEQYF. The DNA for the CDR3 is TGCGCCAGCAGCCAAGATCGTCTTATTGAGCAGTACTTC.